This T cell receptor beta chain originates from a study of T cells in localized non-small cell lung cancer. General study results and limits: A higher density of T cells in blood coincided with extended overall survival.

Notes on this clone: What it binds is unknown.

The CDR3 covers 15 residues. Germline CDR1 SGHAT, CDR2 FQNNGV. V trimming: 1 base; J trimming: 7 bases; junction bases outside the gene matches: 9. Libraries were prepared by immunoSEQ multiplex PCR; TCRdb keeps only in-frame clonotypes and omits some of them. Among some 25,000 clones listed, about nine tenths were seen once. The clonotype originates from a woman between 35 and 70 years old with stage III lung adenocarcinoma. This chain connects TRBV11-2 to TRBJ2-5; 7 bases fit TRBD2. This specimen consisted of peripheral blood mononuclear cells, obtained before any cancer treatment. In nucleotides, the CDR3 is TGTGCCAGCAGCTTAGTCCGACGGACGGGAGGGACCCAGTACTTC. Protein: CASSLVRRTGGTQYF.